Given below is one T cell receptor (beta chain) in context. This clone's antigen is unknown. No much larger clonotype is one base removed from it; base qualities were not supplied. This entry belongs to a study of blood T cell repertoires in COVID-19 (dated by TCRdb to the early 2020s). Study-wide context: Samples covering the acute and convalescent phases of COVID-19 were provided by collaborators in the United States, Italy and Spain. Samples were obtained from the ongoing ImmuneRACE study (first 160 participants) and from 1,000 to 1,500 subjects provided by 6 global collaborators. Subjects who had been exposed to COVID-19, were actively infected with it, or had recovered from it provided the deeply sampled blood TCRbeta repertoires that made up the dataset. Sample metadata almost always included a de-identified subject ID, COVID-19 status, age in years and sex. The repertoires were released in a freely available public database intended as a resource for research on the immune response to SARS-CoV-2. HLA class I and class II types, where available, came from metadata supplied by the sample provider rather than from assay-based typing. The material from the prospective study consisted of cDNA or gDNA derived from T cells, B-cell-depleted T cells, or PBMCs. What the authors observed across the whole study: Clinical and demographic metadata were provided uncurated, with the amount varying by source and participant.

TCRbeta CDR3 regions were amplified from genomic DNA using the immunoSEQ Assay, a bias-controlled multiplex PCR. On the authors' methods: The number of nucleated cells in each sample was estimated by amplification of reference gene primers within the assay. To quantify the absolute abundance of each unique TCRbeta CDR3 rearrangement, sequence reads were collapsed and filtered. Productive Simpson clonality was computed per sample as the square root of Simpson's diversity index over productive rearrangements. TCRdb's version of the immuneACCESS table is confined to in-frame rearrangements and falls short of the full clone set. An unresolved V gene accounts for under half of the shortfall where checked; the remainder is of unknown origin. V and J calls and clone size come straight from that table; D and trimming were deduced from the DNA. The sample table lists 25,000 to 35,000 clones, 70% to 90% of them with a count of one. The biggest ten clones account for 9.9% of the sample.

Whole blood was collected in K2EDTA tubes by collaborating institutions according to the institutions' own protocols. For TCRbeta analysis, collaborators shipped samples in one of three forms: frozen whole blood, isolated PBMCs, or DNA extracted from either of those sample types. V sheds 2 bases and J sheds 1 base, leaving 8 bases between their ends. Counted from cysteine to phenylalanine, this CDR3 has 14 amino acids. Just CDR3 DNA is preserved here, 42 bases in frame from base 1. CDR1 and CDR2 (SEHNR, FQNEAQ) derive from the germline V gene (reference sequence). Sequences were obtained from peripheral blood. This clonotype originated in a human donor in a cohort sampled during active COVID-19. The chain is assembled from TRBV7-9 and TRBJ1-1; D gene: possibly TRBD1, on 5 matching bases. Here is the DNA: TGTGCCAGCAGCTTAACGACAGAGAACACTGAAGCTTTCTTT. Its protein is CASSLTTENTEAFF.